This entry lists 26 T cell receptor beta chains sequenced from one sample in a study of OX40 agonist ivuxolimab in advanced cancers. Only in-frame clones appear in the TCRdb table, and some are missing; sequencing was by immunoSEQ multiplex PCR. The sample lists about 77,000 clones; approximately 89% were seen once. The sequencing here drew on CD4+ or CD8+ T cells sorted from blood, taken in a trial of the OX40 agonist ivuxolimab. These receptors all stem from an adult with an advanced solid tumor such as melanoma, head and neck, liver or kidney cancer.

The V call is TRBV5-1, the J call TRBJ1-4; D may be TRBD1 (6 bases). The length of the CDR3 is 14 residues. Trimming took off 5 bases at V and 3 bases at J, with 11 bases between the two ends. Germline loops: CDR1 SGHRS, CDR2 YFSETQ. This CDR3 reads CASRGGGSNEKLFF. The CDR3 coding sequence is TGCGCCAGCAGAGGGGGAGGATCTAATGAAAAACTGTTTTTT.

The chain uses TRBV19 and TRBJ2-1; a possible D gene is TRBD2 (6 bases). Germline assignment: CDR1 LNHDA and CDR2 SQIVND (reference sequence). CDR3 length: 18 residues. Trimming shortened V by 0 bases and J by 8 bases, and 23 bases separated the two germline ends. Here the CDR3 DNA reads TGTGCCAGTAGTATAGATCCGCCCCCCAGGGACTCTATGGATGAGCAGTTCTTC. Its translation: CASSIDPPPRDSMDEQFF.

The gene calls are TRBV7-2 and TRBJ1-5; TRBD1 is a possible D gene (6 bases). The V and J ends lost 4 bases and 0 bases respectively, with 10 bases between them. Germline CDR1 is SGHTA and CDR2 is FQGNSA. CDR3 length: 15 residues. This CDR3 reads CASSWGHDSNQPQHF. The CDR3 DNA sequence: TGTGCCAGCAGCTGGGGACACGATAGCAATCAGCCCCAGCATTTT.

The CDR3 DNA is TGTGCCCGTTCCGGGACAGGGGGCTACGAGCAGTACTTC. Protein product: CARSGTGGYEQYF. This chain joins TRBV30 and TRBJ2-7; 11 nucleotides align to TRBD1. V trimming: 8 bases; J trimming: 3 bases; junction bases outside the gene matches: 6. The CDR3 is 13 residues long. Germline V lookup: CDR1 GTSNPN, CDR2 SVGIG (reference sequence).

This chain joins TRBV7-8 and TRBJ2-3, with D perhaps matching TRBD2 (6 bases). CDR1 and CDR2 (germline): SGHVS, FQNEAQ. CDR3 length: 15 residues. Trimming took off 6 bases at V and 1 base at J, with 14 bases between the two ends. In nucleotides, the CDR3 is TGTGCCAGCAGGCTAAGGCGGGGCCGCACAGATACGCAGTATTTT. Translating gives CASRLRRGRTDTQYF. Combining the CDR3 with reference TRBV7-8 and TRBJ2-3 gives the whole variable domain GAGVSQSPRYKVAKRGQDVALRCDPISGHVSLFWYQQALGQGPEFLTYFQNEAQLDKSGLPSDRFFAERPEGSVSTLKIQRTQQEDSAVYLCASRLRRGRTDTQYFGPGTRLTVL.

The rearrangement uses TRBV2 and TRBJ1-5; no reliable D call. This CDR3 has 16 residues. V lost 3 bases and J lost 5, with 17 bases in between. Germline V gene sequence: CDR1 SNHLY, CDR2 FYNNEI. CDR3: CASSEMRGLTDQPQHF. The CDR3 DNA is TGTGCCAGCAGTGAGATGCGGGGTTTGACTGATCAGCCCCAGCATTTT.

This CDR3 reads CASSLGGTRATDTQYF. The CDR3 nucleotides are TGTGCCAGCAGCTTGGGCGGGACGCGGGCCACAGATACGCAGTATTTT. The chain couples TRBV5-5 to TRBJ2-3, with D possibly matching TRBD2 (6 bases). Germline-derived CDR1 and CDR2 are SGHKS and YYEKEE (reference sequence). Trimming cost V 0 bases and J 2 bases, with 13 bases left between them. The CDR3 spans 16 residues.

Written as DNA, the CDR3 is TGCGCCAGCAGCAAACGGGACACGGTGAACACTGAAGCTTTCTTT. This codes for CASSKRDTVNTEAFF. The chain uses TRBV4-1 and TRBJ1-1; weak D call: TRBD1 (6 bases). Per the germline V gene, CDR1 is MGHRA and CDR2 is YSYEKL. V was pared by 5 bases and J by 0 bases, with 13 bases between. This CDR3 region has 15 residues.

This rearrangement joins TRBV5-1 to TRBJ1-6; 9 bases match TRBD1. V lost 7 bases and J lost 14; bases outside the gene matches: 10. CDR1 and CDR2 from the germline V gene are SGHRS and YFSETQ. The CDR3 has 13 amino acids. The CDR3 spells CASASGQGQALHF. The CDR3 DNA reads as TGCGCCAGCGCCTCGGGACAGGGTCAAGCCCTCCACTTT.

The rearrangement uses TRBV7-8 and TRBJ2-7; 11 bases line up with TRBD2. Looked up from germline, CDR1 is SGHVS and CDR2 is FQNEAQ. CDR3 length: 16 amino acids. V was pared by 5 bases and J by 0 bases, with 6 bases of the junction left unmatched. CDR3 sequence: CASSPRTSGSSYEQYF. CDR3 in DNA: TGTGCCAGCAGCCCTCGGACTAGCGGGTCCTCCTACGAGCAGTACTTC. Variable domain in full (rest from reference TRBV7-8 and TRBJ2-7): GAGVSQSPRYKVAKRGQDVALRCDPISGHVSLFWYQQALGQGPEFLTYFQNEAQLDKSGLPSDRFFAERPEGSVSTLKIQRTQQEDSAVYLCASSPRTSGSSYEQYFGPGTRLTVT.

J is TRBJ2-2 and V is TRBV30; D is possibly TRBD1 or TRBD2 (5 bases each). V gave up 5 bases and J gave up 4 bases, with 11 bases separating them. The germline V gene encodes CDR1 GTSNPN and CDR2 SVGIG (reference sequence). This CDR3 has 13 residues. The CDR3 DNA is TGTGCCTGGGTGTTGGGGGTCACCGGGGAGCTGTTTTTT. Amino acids: CAWVLGVTGELFF.

The chain employs TRBV5-1 and TRBJ2-2, with D possibly being TRBD2 (5 bases). Germline-derived CDR1 and CDR2 are SGHRS and YFSETQ. V dropped 2 bases and J dropped 3 bases, with 17 bases sitting between them. The CDR3 extends over 17 amino acids. The CDR3 DNA reads TGCGCCAGCAGCTTAGGTCTTCGTAGGCGGGACACCGGGGAGCTGTTTTTT. It is translated as CASSLGLRRRDTGELFF.

With regard to this clone: The germline gene is not matched at one end of the junction; a read error may be the cause. This chain joins TRBV9 and TRBJ2-3; D may be TRBD2 (7 bases). The CDR3 is 13 residues long. In germline, CDR1 is SGDLS, CDR2 YYNGEE. CDR3 sequence reads: CASTVGGADTQYF. The CDR3 region has the DNA TGTGCCAGCACCGTAGGGGGGGCGGATACGCAGTATTTT.

J is TRBJ2-5 and V is TRBV2; TRBD1 aligns across 7 bases. The junction had 5 bases not matched to a gene; V was cut back by 10 bases and J by 6 bases. The germline gives CDR1 SNHLY, CDR2 FYNNEI. The CDR3 spans 11 residues. The CDR3 DNA is TGTGCCACTAACAGGGGACAGACCCAGTACTTC. This encodes CATNRGQTQYF.

CDR3 loop: CASRRAGESTGELFF. The DNA of the CDR3 is TGTGCCAGCCGGCGAGCGGGGGAGAGCACCGGGGAGCTGTTTTTT. The chain links TRBV2 to TRBJ2-2; 8 bases are a match to TRBD2. The junction had 9 bases not matched to a gene; V was cut back by 8 bases and J by 4 bases. There are 15 residues in the CDR3. Germline-derived CDR1 and CDR2 are SNHLY and FYNNEI.

As DNA, the CDR3 is TGCAGCGTGTCCCGGGGTCGCAATGAGCAGTTCTTC. Residues: CSVSRGRNEQFF. The J gene is TRBJ2-1, the V gene TRBV29-1; a weak D match, TRBD2 (5 bases). Trimming stripped 6 bases from V and 6 bases from J, with 12 bases between. The CDR3 runs to 12 residues. CDR1 is SQVTM and CDR2 is ANQGSEA in the germline V gene.

The genes are TRBV5-1 and TRBJ2-7, with 12 nucleotides matching TRBD2. The CDR3 is 15 amino acids. The V and J ends lost 5 bases and 2 bases, in that order; junction bases with no gene match: 5. The germline gives CDR1 SGHRS, CDR2 YFSETQ. CDR3 in amino acids: CASRPGTSGPYEQYF. In DNA form, the CDR3 reads TGCGCCAGCAGACCAGGGACTAGCGGGCCCTACGAGCAGTACTTC.

The chain recombines TRBV6-6 with TRBJ1-1; D is unresolved. The V end lost 4 bases, the J end lost 1 base, and 10 bases lay between the germline ends. The CDR3 covers 14 residues. Germline CDR1 is MNHNY and CDR2 is SVGAGI (reference sequence). The CDR3: CASSSPRENTEAFF. In nucleotides, the CDR3 is TGTGCCAGCAGTTCACCAAGAGAGAACACTGAAGCTTTCTTT.

This clone came up once. V usage is TRBV7-2 and J usage is TRBJ1-2; D gene unclear. The CDR3 is 13 residues long. V lost 7 bases to trimming and J lost 2 bases, with 11 bases between them. Germline V gene sequence: CDR1 SGHTA, CDR2 FQGNSA. CDR3 nucleotides: TGTGCCAGCAACCAAGTGTTCAACTATGGCTACACCTTC. Its protein product is CASNQVFNYGYTF.

As DNA, the CDR3 is TGTGCCAGCTCGATAGGGGGATCCCTTAACTATGGCTACACCTTC. Translation: CASSIGGSLNYGYTF. V gene TRBV6-1 combines with J gene TRBJ1-2; perhaps TRBD1 as D (6 bases). In germline, CDR1 is MNHNS, CDR2 SASEGT. The CDR3 extends over 15 amino acids. Trimming left V 8 bases short and J 1 base short, with 17 bases between.

This clone was counted a few times. The gene calls are TRBV7-9 and TRBJ1-1; D is undetermined. Trimming removed 5 bases from V and 5 bases from J, with 6 bases in between. CDR3 length equals 11 residues. CDR1 and CDR2 from the germline V gene are SEHNR and FQNEAQ (reference sequence). This chain's CDR3 is CASSPRTEAFF. The DNA for the CDR3 is TGTGCCAGCAGCCCCCGGACTGAAGCTTTCTTT.

For the CDR3, the DNA is TGCACCCACCAGGCGGGGGGCACAGATACGCAGTATTTT. This codes for CTHQAGGTDTQYF. The chain employs TRBV29-1 and TRBJ2-3; 7 nucleotides line up with TRBD2. The CDR3 consists of 13 residues. Per the germline V gene, CDR1 is SQVTM and CDR2 is ANQGSEA.

The chain links TRBV6-1 to TRBJ1-1; D gene unclear. This CDR3 has 12 amino acids. Deletions cut 7 bases from V and 6 bases from J, with 12 bases between. Per germline, CDR1 MNHNS and CDR2 SASEGT. The CDR3 DNA is TGTGCCAGCACTAGGGTTGGGGCTGAAGCTTTCTTT. This gives the protein CASTRVGAEAFF.

The chain combines TRBV15 with TRBJ1-2; 9 bases line up with TRBD1. From germline, CDR1 is LNHNV and CDR2 YYDKDF (reference sequence). Trimming at V came to 1 base and at J to 5 bases, leaving 2 bases not matched to a gene. This CDR3 is 14 amino acids long. CDR3 sequence: CATSRGDREYGYTF. The CDR3 DNA reads TGTGCCACCAGCAGAGGGGACAGGGAGTATGGCTACACCTTC.

This chain links TRBV15 with TRBJ1-4; D perhaps matches TRBD1 (5 bases). Germline V gene lookup returns CDR1 LNHNV and CDR2 YYDKDF (reference sequence). With 0 bases removed from V and 2 bases from J, the gap between germline ends came to 7 bases. The length of the CDR3 is 15 residues. CDR3 amino acids: CATSRDQGTNEKLFF. The CDR3 DNA reads TGTGCCACCAGCAGAGATCAGGGTACTAATGAAAAACTGTTTTTT.

Only one count was recorded for this clone. CDR3 DNA sequence: TGCGCCAGCAGGGGGGACAGCACAGATACGCAGTATTTT. It is translated as CASRGDSTDTQYF. The J gene is TRBJ2-3, the V gene TRBV5-1; the D gene could be TRBD1 or TRBD2 (5 bases each). V lost 5 bases and J lost 0, with 7 bases in between. Per the germline V gene, CDR1 is SGHRS and CDR2 is YFSETQ. This CDR3 spans 13 amino acids.